This T cell receptor (beta chain) emerged from a study of untreated major depressive disorder. Study-level points and caveats: A comparatively small sample limits the generalizability of these findings. TRBV05-01 (Vbeta 5.1) usage was higher in CD4+ T cells of depressed patients than controls.

The CDR3 runs to 12 residues. V lost 5 bases and J lost 5, with 10 bases in between. Germline lookup yields CDR1 GTSNPN and CDR2 SVGIG (reference sequence). Sequenced by immunoSEQ multiplex PCR; TCRdb stores in-frame clones only, minus some. The sample carries nearly 20,000 clones, more than 75% recorded once. Donors lacked major illness, comorbidities, regular medication, drug use, or heavy drinking. Approximately 95% CD4+ purity was typical by flow cytometry. A word on this clone: The antigen is unknown.

The chain links TRBV30 to TRBJ2-4; TRBD1 is a possible D gene (6 bases). This clonotype was sampled from a woman in her twenties or thirties in good health. The sample was CD4+ T cells from PBMCs. The DNA of the CDR3 is TGTGCCTGGGGGGGCAGTCAAAACATTCAGTACTTC. It codes for CAWGGSQNIQYF.